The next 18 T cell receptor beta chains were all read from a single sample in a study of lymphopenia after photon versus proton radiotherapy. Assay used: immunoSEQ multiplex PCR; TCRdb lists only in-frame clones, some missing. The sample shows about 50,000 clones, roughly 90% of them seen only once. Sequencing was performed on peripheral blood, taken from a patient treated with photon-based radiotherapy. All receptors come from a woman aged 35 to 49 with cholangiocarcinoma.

The CDR3 loop reads CASSEASGSFNEQFF. The DNA for the CDR3 is TGTGCCAGCAGCGAGGCTAGCGGGAGCTTCAATGAGCAGTTCTTC. The genes are TRBV6-1 and TRBJ2-1; 10 bases align to TRBD2. The CDR3 totals 15 residues. Trimming took 6 bases from V and 6 from J; bases not matched to a gene: 8. CDR1 and CDR2 (germline): MNHNS, SASEGT.

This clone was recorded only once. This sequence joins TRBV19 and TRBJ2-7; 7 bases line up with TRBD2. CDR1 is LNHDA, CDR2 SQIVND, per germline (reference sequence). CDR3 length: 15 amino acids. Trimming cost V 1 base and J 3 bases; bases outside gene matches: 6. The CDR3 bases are TGTGCCAGTAGTATAGTTGGTAGCGGGTACTACGAGCAGTACTTC. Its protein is CASSIVGSGYYEQYF.

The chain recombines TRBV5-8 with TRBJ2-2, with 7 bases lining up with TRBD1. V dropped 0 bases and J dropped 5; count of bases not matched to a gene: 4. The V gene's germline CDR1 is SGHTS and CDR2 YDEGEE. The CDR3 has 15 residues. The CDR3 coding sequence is TGTGCCAGCAGCTTGGTTGACAGGGAAACCGGGGAGCTGTTTTTT. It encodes CASSLVDRETGELFF.

In nucleotides, the CDR3 is TGTGCCAGCAGCAACCTACTCCGGCGGGAGAGGGGCACAGATACGCAGTATTTT. Amino acids: CASSNLLRRERGTDTQYF. This rearrangement joins TRBV11-2 to TRBJ2-3; TRBD2 aligns across 7 bases. CDR3 length equals 18 residues. The germline gives CDR1 SGHAT, CDR2 FQNNGV. The V gene end was trimmed by 5 bases and the J gene end by 1 base; junction bases not matched to a gene: 15. Variable domain in full (rest from reference TRBV11-2 and TRBJ2-3): EAGVAQSPRYKIIEKRQSVAFWCNPISGHATLYWYQQILGQGPKLLIQFQNNGVVDDSQLPKDRFSAERLKGVDSTLKIQPAKLEDSAVYLCASSNLLRRERGTDTQYFGPGTRLTVL.

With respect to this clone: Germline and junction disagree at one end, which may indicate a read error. In DNA, the CDR3 is TGTGCCAGCAGTGATGGGTTAGGGGTTGATTTAGGATTC. Translating it yields CASSDGLGVDLGF. The chain is built from TRBV6-6 and TRBJ2-7; tentative D call: TRBD1 (5 bases). The germline V gene has CDR1 MNHNY and CDR2 SVGAGI (reference sequence). The CDR3 spans 13 residues.

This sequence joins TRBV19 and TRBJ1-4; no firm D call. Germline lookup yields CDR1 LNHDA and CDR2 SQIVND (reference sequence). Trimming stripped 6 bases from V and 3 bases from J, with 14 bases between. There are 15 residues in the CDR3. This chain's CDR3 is CASRRTSGANEKLFF. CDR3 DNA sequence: TGTGCCAGTAGAAGGACCTCTGGAGCTAATGAAAAACTGTTTTTT.

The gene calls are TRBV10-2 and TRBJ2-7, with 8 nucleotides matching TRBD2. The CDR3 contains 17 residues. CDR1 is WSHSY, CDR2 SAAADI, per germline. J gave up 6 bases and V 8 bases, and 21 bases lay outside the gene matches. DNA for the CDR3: TGCGCCAGCGGAAGGTGGGTGGGAGCGGGAGAATTAGGCGAGCAGTACTTC. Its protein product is CASGRWVGAGELGEQYF.

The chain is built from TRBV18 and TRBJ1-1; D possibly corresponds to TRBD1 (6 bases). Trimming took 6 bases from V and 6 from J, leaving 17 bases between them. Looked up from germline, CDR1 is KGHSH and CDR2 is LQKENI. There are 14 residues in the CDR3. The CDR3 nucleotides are TGTGCCAGCTCCTGGACAGTTGAGATATCTGAAGCTTTCTTT. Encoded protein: CASSWTVEISEAFF.

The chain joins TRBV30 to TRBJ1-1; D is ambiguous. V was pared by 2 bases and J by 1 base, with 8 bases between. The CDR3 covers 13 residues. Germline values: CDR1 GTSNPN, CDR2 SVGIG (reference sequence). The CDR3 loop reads CAWSRTGNTEAFF. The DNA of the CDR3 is TGTGCCTGGAGTCGTACGGGGAACACTGAAGCTTTCTTT.

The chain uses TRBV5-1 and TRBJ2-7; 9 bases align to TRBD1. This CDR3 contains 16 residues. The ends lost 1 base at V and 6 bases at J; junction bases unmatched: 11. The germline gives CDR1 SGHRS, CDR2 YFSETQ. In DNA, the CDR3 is TGCGCCAGCAGCTTGAGTGAGCGGACAGGGGTCGGCGAGCAGTACTTC. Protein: CASSLSERTGVGEQYF. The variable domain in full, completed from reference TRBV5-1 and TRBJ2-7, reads KAGVTQTPRYLIKTRGQQVTLSCSPISGHRSVSWYQQTPGQGLQFLFEYFSETQRNKGNFPGRFSGRQFSNSRSEMNVSTLELGDSALYLCASSLSERTGVGEQYFGPGTRLTVT.

The DNA of the CDR3 is TGTGCCAGCAGTGAACAACACGGGGGGGGAAACGTATATGGCTACACCTTC. This translates into CASSEQHGGGNVYGYTF. The V and J genes are TRBV6-1 and TRBJ1-2, with TRBD1 as a possible D gene (5 bases). Germline V CDR1 and CDR2: MNHNS, SASEGT. V was trimmed by 2 bases and J by 5 bases, leaving 21 bases between them. The CDR3 is 17 amino acids.

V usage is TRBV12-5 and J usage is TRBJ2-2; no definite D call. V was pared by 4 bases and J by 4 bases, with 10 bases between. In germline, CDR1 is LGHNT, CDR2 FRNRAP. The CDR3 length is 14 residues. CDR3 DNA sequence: TGTGCTAGTGGTTCCGACCCCCCCACCGGGGAGCTGTTTTTT. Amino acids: CASGSDPPTGELFF.

The CDR3 sequence is CASSQSRGAYNEQFF. The CDR3 coding sequence is TGCGCCAGCAGCCAGAGTAGAGGAGCATACAATGAGCAGTTCTTC. The chain joins TRBV4-3 to TRBJ2-1; D is unresolved. This CDR3 spans 15 amino acids. The germline V and J ends were trimmed by 3 bases and 4 bases, with 13 bases remaining between them. Germline assignment: CDR1 LGHNA and CDR2 YSLEER.

Written as DNA, the CDR3 is TGTGCCAGCAGCTTCTCCGGGACAGGGGGCGCGTACACTGAAGCTTTCTTT. Amino acid sequence: CASSFSGTGGAYTEAFF. This chain uses TRBV5-4 with TRBJ1-1, with 12 bases lining up with TRBD1. The CDR3 extends over 17 amino acids. With V trimmed by 2 bases and J by 3 bases, 8 bases remained unmatched. Germline V gene lookup returns CDR1 SGHNT and CDR2 YYREEE (reference sequence).

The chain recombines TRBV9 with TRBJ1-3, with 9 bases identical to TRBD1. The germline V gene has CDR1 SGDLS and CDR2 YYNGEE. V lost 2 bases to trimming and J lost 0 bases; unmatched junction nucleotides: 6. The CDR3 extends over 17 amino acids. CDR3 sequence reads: CASSVLEQGASGNTIYF. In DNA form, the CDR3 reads TGTGCCAGCAGCGTTCTCGAACAGGGGGCCTCTGGAAACACCATATATTTT.

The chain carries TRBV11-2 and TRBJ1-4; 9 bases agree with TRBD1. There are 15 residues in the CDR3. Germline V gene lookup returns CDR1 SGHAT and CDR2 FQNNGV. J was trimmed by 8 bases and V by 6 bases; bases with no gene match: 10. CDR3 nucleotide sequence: TGTGCCAGCAGACCTACCGGGACAGGGTTCGAAAAACTGTTTTTT. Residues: CASRPTGTGFEKLFF. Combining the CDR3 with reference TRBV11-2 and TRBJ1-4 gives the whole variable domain EAGVAQSPRYKIIEKRQSVAFWCNPISGHATLYWYQQILGQGPKLLIQFQNNGVVDDSQLPKDRFSAERLKGVDSTLKIQPAKLEDSAVYLCASRPTGTGFEKLFFGSGTQLSVL.

The CDR3 region has the DNA TGTGCCAGCTCACCTAGACAGGGGACCGGCAACACTGAAGCTTTCTTT. It codes for CASSPRQGTGNTEAFF. J is TRBJ1-1 and V is TRBV18; TRBD1 agrees at 8 bases. The germline V gene has CDR1 KGHSH and CDR2 LQKENI. With V trimmed by 3 bases and J by 2 bases, 8 bases remained unmatched. The CDR3 covers 16 residues.

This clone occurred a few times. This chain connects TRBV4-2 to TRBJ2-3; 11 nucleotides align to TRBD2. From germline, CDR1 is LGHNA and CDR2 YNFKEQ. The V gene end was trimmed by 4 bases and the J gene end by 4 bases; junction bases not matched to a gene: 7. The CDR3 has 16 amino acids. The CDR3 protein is CASSPTAGLAADTQYF. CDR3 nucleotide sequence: TGTGCCAGCAGCCCCACCGCGGGACTAGCGGCAGATACGCAGTATTTT.